Listed here are 8 T cell receptor beta chains from one sample, sequenced in a study of blood T cell repertoires in COVID-19. Sequencing was performed with immunoSEQ multiplex PCR; in TCRdb, only in-frame clones are kept and a portion is missing. The sample holds roughly 360,000 clones, around four fifths seen once. The material sequenced was PBMCs or T cells enriched from blood (not recorded which). The receptors shown here come from a woman between 50 and 59 years old who had recovered from COVID-19.

The V gene is TRBV12-3 or TRBV12-4, the J gene TRBJ1-2; D uncertain. CDR3 size: 13 residues. V lost 6 bases and J 7 bases, leaving 15 bases between the germline ends. CDR3 bases: TGTGCCAGCAGGCCGCCTCAGGCTGTTGGCTACACCTTC. It translates to CASRPPQAVGYTF.

This clone showed up just once. This chain connects TRBV19 to TRBJ2-2; 9 bases map to TRBD1. The V gene end was trimmed by 3 bases and the J gene end by 6 bases; junction bases not matched to a gene: 11. Per the germline V gene, CDR1 is LNHDA and CDR2 is SQIVND (reference sequence). The CDR3 is 17 residues long. The chain's CDR3 is CASSMAGTGPLAGELFF. The CDR3 DNA follows: TGTGCCAGTAGTATGGCCGGGACAGGGCCCCTGGCCGGGGAGCTGTTTTTT. The full variable domain, rest sourced from reference TRBV19 and TRBJ2-2, is DGGITQSPKYLFRKEGQNVTLSCEQNLNHDAMYWYRQDPGQGLRLIYYSQIVNDFQKGDIAEGYSVSREKKESFPLTVTSAQKNPTAFYLCASSMAGTGPLAGELFFGEGSRLTVL.

The chain combines TRBV20-1 with TRBJ2-7, with 10 bases lining up with TRBD1. Losses at the gene ends were 3 bases for V and 4 bases for J; bases not matched to a gene: 3. The V gene's germline CDR1 is DFQATT and CDR2 SNEGSKA (reference sequence). The CDR3 loop spans 13 amino acids. CDR3 protein: CSASRGQGYEQYF. The CDR3 DNA is TGCAGTGCTAGTCGGGGACAGGGGTACGAGCAGTACTTC.

The rearrangement links TRBV30 to TRBJ1-5; D is perhaps TRBD1 (5 bases). The germline CDR1 and CDR2 sequences are GTSNPN and SVGIG (reference sequence). The CDR3 covers 14 residues. V was trimmed by 5 bases and J by 7 bases, leaving 18 bases between them. CDR3 residues: CAWGSPGRWQPQHF. Written as DNA, the CDR3 is TGTGCCTGGGGCAGTCCAGGGAGGTGGCAGCCCCAGCATTTT.

The chain combines TRBV7-2 with TRBJ1-2; D is possibly TRBD1 (5 bases). The CDR3 covers 11 residues. V was pared by 4 bases and J by 5 bases, with 5 bases between. The V gene's germline CDR1 is SGHTA and CDR2 FQGNSA. CDR3 loop: CASSSGYGYTF. The CDR3 DNA is TGTGCCAGCAGCTCAGGGTATGGCTACACCTTC.

This chain uses TRBV7-8 with TRBJ1-2, with 7 bases aligning to TRBD1. Per the germline V gene, CDR1 is SGHVS and CDR2 is FQNEAQ. The ends lost 5 bases at V and 2 bases at J; junction bases unmatched: 5. The CDR3 runs 14 residues. The CDR3, as DNA: TGTGCCAGCAGCCGAACGACAGGGAACTATGGCTACACCTTC. It encodes CASSRTTGNYGYTF. Using reference TRBV7-8 and TRBJ1-2 for the parts outside the CDR3, the full variable domain is GAGVSQSPRYKVAKRGQDVALRCDPISGHVSLFWYQQALGQGPEFLTYFQNEAQLDKSGLPSDRFFAERPEGSVSTLKIQRTQQEDSAVYLCASSRTTGNYGYTFGSGTRLTVV.

The chain uses TRBV10-3 and TRBJ1-5; D might be TRBD1 (5 bases). V lost 3 bases to trimming and J lost 8 bases, with 11 bases between them. Germline V gene data show CDR1 as ENHRY and CDR2 as SYGVKD. The CDR3 runs 13 residues. The DNA of the CDR3 is TGTGCCATCAGTGAAACGACAGTCGAGCCCCAGCATTTT. Translation gives CAISETTVEPQHF.

The V and J genes are TRBV4-1 and TRBJ2-5, with 10 bases that match TRBD2. Germline CDR1 reads MGHRA; CDR2 reads YSYEKL. V gave up 1 base and J gave up 5 bases; unmatched junction bases: 4. The CDR3 totals 15 residues. CDR3 residues: CASSQGAGGSETQYF. In DNA form, the CDR3 reads TGCGCCAGCAGCCAAGGAGCGGGGGGGAGCGAGACCCAGTACTTC.